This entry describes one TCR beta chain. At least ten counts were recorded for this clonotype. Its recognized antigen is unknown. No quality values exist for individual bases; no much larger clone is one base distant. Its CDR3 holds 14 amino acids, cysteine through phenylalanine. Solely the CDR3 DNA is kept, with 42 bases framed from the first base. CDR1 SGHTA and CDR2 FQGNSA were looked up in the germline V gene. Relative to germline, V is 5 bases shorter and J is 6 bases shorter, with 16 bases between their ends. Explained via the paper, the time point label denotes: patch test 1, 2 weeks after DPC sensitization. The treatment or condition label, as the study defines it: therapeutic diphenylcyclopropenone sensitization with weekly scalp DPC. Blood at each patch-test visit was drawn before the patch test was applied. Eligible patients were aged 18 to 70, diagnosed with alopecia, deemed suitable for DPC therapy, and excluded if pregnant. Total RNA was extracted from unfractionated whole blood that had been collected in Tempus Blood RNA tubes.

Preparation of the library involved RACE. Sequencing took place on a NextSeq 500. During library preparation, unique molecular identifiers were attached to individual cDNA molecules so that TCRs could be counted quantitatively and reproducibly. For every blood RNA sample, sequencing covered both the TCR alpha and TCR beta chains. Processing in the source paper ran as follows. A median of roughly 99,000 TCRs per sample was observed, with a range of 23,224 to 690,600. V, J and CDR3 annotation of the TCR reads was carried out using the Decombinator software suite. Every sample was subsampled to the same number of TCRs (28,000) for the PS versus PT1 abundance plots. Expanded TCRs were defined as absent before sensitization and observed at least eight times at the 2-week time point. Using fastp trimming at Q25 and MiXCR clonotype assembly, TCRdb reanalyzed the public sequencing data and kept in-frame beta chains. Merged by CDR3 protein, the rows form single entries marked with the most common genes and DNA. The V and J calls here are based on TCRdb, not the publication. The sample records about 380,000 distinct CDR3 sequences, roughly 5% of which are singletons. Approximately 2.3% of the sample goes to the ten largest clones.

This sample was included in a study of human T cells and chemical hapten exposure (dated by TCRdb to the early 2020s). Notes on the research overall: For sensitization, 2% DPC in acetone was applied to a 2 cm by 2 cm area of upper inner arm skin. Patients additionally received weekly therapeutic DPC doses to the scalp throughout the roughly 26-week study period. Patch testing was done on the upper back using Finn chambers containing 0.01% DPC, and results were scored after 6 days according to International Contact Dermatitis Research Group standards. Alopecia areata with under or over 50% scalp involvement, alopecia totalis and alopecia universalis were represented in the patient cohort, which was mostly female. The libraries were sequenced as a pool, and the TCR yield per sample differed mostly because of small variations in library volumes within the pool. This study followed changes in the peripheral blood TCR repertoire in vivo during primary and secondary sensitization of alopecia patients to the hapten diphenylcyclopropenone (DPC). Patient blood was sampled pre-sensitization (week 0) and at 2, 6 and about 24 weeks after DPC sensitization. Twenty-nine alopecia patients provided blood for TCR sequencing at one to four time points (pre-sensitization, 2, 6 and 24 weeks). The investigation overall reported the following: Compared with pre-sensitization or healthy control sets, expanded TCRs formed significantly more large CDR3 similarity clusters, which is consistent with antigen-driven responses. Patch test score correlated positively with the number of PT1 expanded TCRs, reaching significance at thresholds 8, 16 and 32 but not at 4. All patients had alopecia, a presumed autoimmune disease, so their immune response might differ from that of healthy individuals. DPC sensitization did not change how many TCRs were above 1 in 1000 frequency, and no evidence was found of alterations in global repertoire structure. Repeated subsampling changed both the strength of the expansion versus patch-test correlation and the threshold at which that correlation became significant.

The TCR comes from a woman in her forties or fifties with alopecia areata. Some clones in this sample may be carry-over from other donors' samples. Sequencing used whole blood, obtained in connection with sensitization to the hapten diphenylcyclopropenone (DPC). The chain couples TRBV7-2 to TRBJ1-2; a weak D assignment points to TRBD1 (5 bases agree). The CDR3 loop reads CASSPAGSTDGYTF. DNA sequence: TGTGCCAGCAGCCCGGCAGGGAGCACAGATGGCTACACCTTC.